This T cell receptor beta chain derives from a study of CD8 T cells in ankylosing spondylitis. Study-level points and caveats: Disease-linked clones, CD8+, were relatively rare in peripheral blood. Enrichment of disease-linked clones was reportedly significant in matched ankylosing spondylitis synovial fluid.

Quantitative 5'-RACE with molecular barcodes was used to make the TCR beta libraries. TCRdb used MiXCR to reprocess the 5' RACE reads, holding one entry per CDR3 protein. The sample has roughly 280,000 distinct CDR3 sequences, 20% seen once; the top ten hold roughly 7.4%. A note on this clonotype: Its target is not known.

This CDR3 is 13 amino acids long. Germline CDR1 SGHRS, CDR2 YFSETQ. Losses at the gene ends were 4 bases for V and 6 bases for J; bases not matched to a gene: 6. The source material was blood, either unsorted or a sorted T cell fraction (not recorded which). The chain joins TRBV5-1 to TRBJ1-2, with 7 bases identical to TRBD1. The receptor was derived from a male donor with ankylosing spondylitis or in good health (not recorded which). The CDR3 region has the DNA TGCGCCAGCAGCCACACGACAGGGAATGGCTACACCTTC. Its translation: CASSHTTGNGYTF.